This T cell receptor beta chain was identified in a study of blood T cell repertoires in COVID-19. The table came from immunoSEQ multiplex PCR; TCRdb's copy has only in-frame clones and leaves some out. The table records about 240,000 clones, about four fifths of them present only once. V gave up 4 bases and J gave up 6 bases; unmatched junction bases: 5. The CDR3 contains 14 residues. Germline CDR1 reads SGHNT; CDR2 reads YENEEA. This clone has only one observation. The sequence came from an elderly woman with COVID-19, enrolled during active disease. The chain combines TRBV11-3 with TRBJ1-1, with TRBD1 identical over 10 bases. The specimen sequenced was peripheral blood. CDR3 amino acids: CASSSPGQGSEAFF. CDR3 sequence (DNA): TGTGCCAGCAGCTCCCCGGGACAGGGGTCTGAAGCTTTCTTT.